This paragraph covers one T cell receptor beta chain sequence. The record originates from a study of shared clonotypes between healthy human individuals. V lost 2 bases to trimming and J lost 1 base, with 11 bases between them. In germline, CDR1 is MDHEN, CDR2 SYDVKM. The CDR3 totals 15 residues. Assay: immunoSEQ multiplex PCR; the TCRdb copy retains only in-frame clones and omits some. In the table there are 2 million to 2.5 million clones, approximately 95% of which are singletons. Sequences were obtained from naive CD4+ T cells from PBMCs. The subset was: CD45RA+ positively selected. The chain uses TRBV28 and TRBJ1-1, with a possible D match to TRBD1 (5 bases). The sequence was collected from a man aged 18 to 30 in good health. Some clones in this sample may be carry-over from other donors' samples. CDR3 loop: CASSLGGVRNTEAFF. The CDR3, as DNA: TGTGCCAGCAGTTTAGGGGGGGTTCGGAACACTGAAGCTTTCTTT.